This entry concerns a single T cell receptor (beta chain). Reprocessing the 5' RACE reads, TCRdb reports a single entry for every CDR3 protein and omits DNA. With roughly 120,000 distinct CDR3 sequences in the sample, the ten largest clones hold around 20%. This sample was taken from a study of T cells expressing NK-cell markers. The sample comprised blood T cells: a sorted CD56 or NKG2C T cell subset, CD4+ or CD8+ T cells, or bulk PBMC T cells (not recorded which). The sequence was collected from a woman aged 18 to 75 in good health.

CDR3 in amino acids: CSAQDSTYGYTF. V gene TRBV20-1 combines with J gene TRBJ1-2; TCRdb returns TRBD1, unconfirmable since there is no DNA. The CDR3 covers 12 residues. Germline V gives CDR1 DFQATT, CDR2 SNEGSKA (reference sequence).